The 10 T cell receptor beta chains listed next were all sequenced from one sample in a study of shared clonotypes between healthy human individuals. TCRdb keeps only in-frame clones here, not all; method: immunoSEQ multiplex PCR. The top ten hold under 15% of the sample, which has approximately 480,000 clones, almost 80% seen once. Specimen: PBMCs. The receptors derive from a woman in her forties in good health. Some clones in this sample may be carry-over from other donors' samples.

Comment on this clone: Since a much larger clone is just one base distant, this may be a read error. The genes are TRBV14 and TRBJ2-7; the D gene is possibly TRBD1 (6 bases). CDR3 length equals 17 residues. Trimming took 1 base from V and 10 from J, leaving 26 bases between them. Germline CDR1 SGHDN, CDR2 FVKESK. The CDR3 is CASSQGNKDPRGRAQYF. The DNA of the CDR3 is TGTGCCAGCAGCCAAGGTAACAAGGATCCCAGGGGCCGAGCCCAGTACTTC.

The J gene is TRBJ2-5, the V gene TRBV4-2, with TRBD2 matching over 14 bases. Germline CDR1 and CDR2: LGHNA and YNFKEQ. The CDR3 is 19 residues long. V lost 3 bases, J lost 4 bases, and 13 bases stayed unmatched. DNA for the CDR3: TGTGCCAGCAGCCACCTGACGGGACTAGCGGGAGTGATAGGAGAGACCCAGTACTTC. Translated, it gives CASSHLTGLAGVIGETQYF.

This clone appeared a single time. The chain couples TRBV11-2 to TRBJ2-1, with 10 bases lining up with TRBD2. Germline V CDR1 and CDR2: SGHAT, FQNNGV. This CDR3 contains 15 residues. V shed 5 bases, J shed 6 bases, and the junction held 7 bases outside the gene matches. CDR3 coding DNA: TGTGCCAGCAGCCCCCAGCGGGAGGGATTCAATGAGCAGTTCTTC. Translating gives CASSPQREGFNEQFF. The variable domain in full, completed from reference TRBV11-2 and TRBJ2-1, reads EAGVAQSPRYKIIEKRQSVAFWCNPISGHATLYWYQQILGQGPKLLIQFQNNGVVDDSQLPKDRFSAERLKGVDSTLKIQPAKLEDSAVYLCASSPQREGFNEQFFGPGTRLTVL.

The gene calls are TRBV2 and TRBJ1-5, with no clear D. Looked up from germline, CDR1 is SNHLY and CDR2 is FYNNEI. V was trimmed by 8 bases and J by 0 bases, leaving 8 bases between them. The CDR3 is made up of 13 amino acids. CDR3 nucleotide sequence: TGTGCCAGCGCCACCAATAGCAATCAGCCCCAGCATTTT. Translated: CASATNSNQPQHF.

This sequence joins TRBV7-2 and TRBJ2-7, with 9 nucleotides matching TRBD2. V was pared by 1 base and J by 9 bases, with 10 bases of the junction left unmatched. The CDR3 is 15 residues long. Germline V CDR1 and CDR2: SGHTA, FQGNSA. The CDR3 coding sequence is TGTGCCAGCAGCTTAGAAAGCGGGAGGCGTACTGGGCAGTACTTC. Protein product: CASSLESGRRTGQYF.

The chain links TRBV15 to TRBJ2-5; no clear D gene. CDR3 length: 15 residues. V was trimmed by 3 bases and J by 2 bases, leaving 13 bases between them. Germline V gene sequence: CDR1 LNHNV, CDR2 YYDKDF (reference sequence). CDR3 protein: CATSRAESDQETQYF. The CDR3 bases are TGTGCCACCAGCAGGGCTGAGTCAGATCAAGAGACCCAGTACTTC.

The chain recombines TRBV7-6 with TRBJ1-1, with D unresolved. Deletions cut 1 base from V and 1 base from J, with 4 bases between. CDR1 and CDR2 (germline): SGHVS, FNYEAQ. The CDR3 is 13 amino acids. The CDR3 spells CASSLGENTEAFF. The CDR3 DNA reads TGTGCCAGCAGCTTAGGAGAGAACACTGAAGCTTTCTTT.

J is TRBJ2-6 and V is TRBV27; D ambiguous. The length of the CDR3 is 14 residues. The V gene lost 6 bases and the J gene lost 1 base, with 7 bases spanning the gap. Germline V gives CDR1 MNHEY, CDR2 SMNVEV (reference sequence). The DNA of the CDR3 is TGTGCCAGCAGCGCCCTATCTGGGGCCAACGTCCTGACTTTC. As protein: CASSALSGANVLTF. Looking up the rest from reference TRBV27 and TRBJ2-6 gives the full variable domain: EAQVTQNPRYLITVTGKKLTVTCSQNMNHEYMSWYRQDPGLGLRQIYYSMNVEVTDKGDVPEGYKVSRKEKRNFPLILESPSPNQTSLYFCASSALSGANVLTFGAGSRLTVL.

This clone has only one observation. The J gene is TRBJ2-3, the V gene TRBV4-3, with D unclear. Germline CDR1 and CDR2: LGHNA and YSLEER. V was pared by 0 bases and J by 2 bases, with 12 bases between. The CDR3 consists of 16 residues. DNA for the CDR3: TGCGCCAGCAGCCAAGATCTGAGTCTTCACACAGATACGCAGTATTTT. It encodes CASSQDLSLHTDTQYF.

The chain combines TRBV19 with TRBJ2-5, with a weak D call TRBD2 (5 bases). The CDR3 consists of 14 residues. Trimming left V 7 bases short and J 3 bases short, with 15 bases between. Germline V gene data show CDR1 as LNHDA and CDR2 as SQIVND (reference sequence). As DNA, the CDR3 is TGTGCCAGTATGCCCAGCGGCAACGAAGAGACCCAGTACTTC. Amino acids: CASMPSGNEETQYF.